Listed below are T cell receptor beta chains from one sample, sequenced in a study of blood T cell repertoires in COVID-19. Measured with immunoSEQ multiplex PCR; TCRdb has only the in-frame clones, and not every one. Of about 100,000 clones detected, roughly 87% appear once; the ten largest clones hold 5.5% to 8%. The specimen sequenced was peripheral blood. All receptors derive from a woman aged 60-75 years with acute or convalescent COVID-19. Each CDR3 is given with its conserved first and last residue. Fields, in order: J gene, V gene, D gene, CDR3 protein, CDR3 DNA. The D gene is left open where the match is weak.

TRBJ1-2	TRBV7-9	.	CASSSTATNYGYTF	TGTGCCAGCAGCTCGACAGCGACTAACTATGGCTACACCTTC
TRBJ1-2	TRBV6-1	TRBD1	CASSEKAGQGVDGYTF	TGTGCCAGCAGTGAAAAAGCGGGACAGGGGGTCGATGGCTACACCTTC
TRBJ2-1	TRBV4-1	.	CASSLILGSNEQFF	TGCGCCAGCAGCTTAATTTTGGGCTCCAATGAGCAGTTCTTC
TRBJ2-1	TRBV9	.	CASSVVSSVSNGGEQFF	TGTGCCAGCAGCGTAGTTTCCAGCGTATCCAATGGAGGTGAGCAGTTCTTC
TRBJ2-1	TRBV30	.	CAWDPTRTPREIYNEQFF	TGTGCCTGGGACCCTACTAGGACCCCGAGGGAGATATACAATGAGCAGTTCTTC
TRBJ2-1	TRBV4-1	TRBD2	CASSPGLAWNNEQFF	TGCGCCAGCAGCCCGGGACTAGCCTGGAACAATGAGCAGTTCTTC
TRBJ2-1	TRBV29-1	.	CSVHNYNEQFF	TGCAGCGTTCACAACTACAATGAGCAGTTCTTC
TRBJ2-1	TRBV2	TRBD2	CASSLEGLEYNEQFF	TGTGCCAGCAGTCTGGAGGGACTAGAGTACAATGAGCAGTTCTTC
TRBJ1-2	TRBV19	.	CASSPGQRVYGYTF	TGTGCCAGTAGTCCCGGACAGAGAGTCTATGGCTACACCTTC
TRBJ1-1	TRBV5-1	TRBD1	CASSLPSVQGTDTEAFF	TGCGCCAGCAGCTTGCCTTCGGTACAGGGGACTGACACTGAAGCTTTCTTT
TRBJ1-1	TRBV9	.	CASSVDGDMNTEAFF	TGTGCCAGCAGCGTAGATGGGGACATGAACACTGAAGCTTTCTTT
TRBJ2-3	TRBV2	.	CARSSSTDTQYF	TGTGCCAGGTCTTCTAGCACAGATACGCAGTATTTT